This is a list of T cell receptor beta chains from one sample in a study of PD-L1 blockade in urothelial cancer. Produced via immunoSEQ multiplex PCR; TCRdb's table is partial and in-frame only. The sample includes about 79,000 clones, over 80% of them seen just once. The sequencing used PBMCs, collected around atezolizumab (anti-PD-L1) treatment. These receptors were collected from a middle-aged man with urothelial cancer. CDR3s include the opening cysteine and the closing phenylalanine or tryptophan. D genes are given only for firm matches. The size field is filled for only some rows; it gives once, few, many or a size class.

>TRBV18|.|TRBJ2-3|TRBD2
TGTGCCAGCTCTCCTAACTGGAGCGGGGGCACAGATACGCAGTATTTT
CASSPNWSGGTDTQYF
>TRBV5-1|.|TRBJ2-1|TRBD1
TGCGCCAGCAGCTGGGGACAGGGGGCGCAACGGCCGGGGGTTAATGAGCAGTTCTTC
CASSWGQGAQRPGVNEQFF
>TRBV6-6|.|TRBJ1-1|.
TGTGCCAGCACCACTAGCGGGGGTCGGGCTTTCTTT
CASTTSGGRAFF
>TRBV30|once|TRBJ2-7|TRBD2
TGTGCCTGGAGTTCCCGGGGGGGCGGCGGGCGACGCCTCGGGCAGTACTTC
CAWSSRGGGGRRLGQYF
>TRBV7-2|few|TRBJ2-1|TRBD2
TGTGCCAGCAGCCCCCAGGGAGGGAGCGGGGTCAGCTCCTACAATGAGCAGTTCTTC
CASSPQGGSGVSSYNEQFF
>TRBV5-1|.|TRBJ1-5|.
TGCGCCAGCAGCTTGGGGGGGGGCGGTCAGCCCCAGCATTTT
CASSLGGGGQPQHF
>TRBV5-4|.|TRBJ1-2|TRBD1
TGTGCCAGCAGCTTGGTAGGGGGCCCGTATGGCTACACCTTC
CASSLVGGPYGYTF
>TRBV30|.|TRBJ2-6|TRBD1
TGTGCCTGGAGTATTACAGGGGCTGGGGCCAACGTCCTGACTTTC
CAWSITGAGANVLTF
>TRBV18|.|TRBJ2-6|.
TGTGCCAGCTCACCGGGGCAGGTTGGTGACAACGTCCTGACTTTC
CASSPGQVGDNVLTF
>TRBV7-9|.|TRBJ2-2|.
TGTGCCAGCAGCCACGGACTCAACACCGGGGAGCTGTTTTTT
CASSHGLNTGELFF
>TRBV28|.|TRBJ1-2|TRBD1
TGTGCCAGCAGTTTATCAGGGGGAGTAGCTAACTATGGCTACACCTTC
CASSLSGGVANYGYTF
>TRBV19|.|TRBJ1-1|.
TGTGCCAGTAGTATCAGGAGGGACACTGAAGCTTTCTTT
CASSIRRDTEAFF
>TRBV19|.|TRBJ1-2|.
TGTGCCAGCGCGGCGGGTAACTATGGCTACACCTTC
CASAAGNYGYTF
>TRBV27|.|TRBJ1-1|.
TGTGCCAGCAGTTTGTCGGCGGGCGACACTGAAGCTTTCTTT
CASSLSAGDTEAFF
>TRBV27|.|TRBJ2-3|TRBD2
TGTGCCAGCAGTTTACTAGCGGGAGGGGCAGATACGCAGTATTTT
CASSLLAGGADTQYF
>TRBV2|few|TRBJ1-5|.
TGTGCCAGCAGCGCAGGGGTGGCAAGCAATCAGCCCCAGCATTTT
CASSAGVASNQPQHF
>TRBV7-9|.|TRBJ2-6|.
TGTGCCAGCAGCTACGGACAGAGATCAGGGGCCAACGTCCTGACTTTC
CASSYGQRSGANVLTF
>TRBV5-1|once|TRBJ1-4|.
TGCGCCAGCAGCTTCCTAGGGGGAAAACTGTTTTTT
CASSFLGGKLFF
>TRBV27|.|TRBJ2-4|TRBD2
TGTGCCAGCAGTAAACTAGCGGGAGCGGCCAAAAACATTCAGTACTTC
CASSKLAGAAKNIQYF
>TRBV28|.|TRBJ2-2|.
TGTGCCAGCAGTTTAAAGCGGAACACCGGGGAGCTGTTTTTT
CASSLKRNTGELFF
>TRBV27|.|TRBJ1-5|TRBD1
TGTGCCAGCAGTTCCCGGGACAGGGTGTATAGCAATCAGCCCCAGCATTTT
CASSSRDRVYSNQPQHF
>TRBV25-1|.|TRBJ2-7|TRBD1
TGTGCCAGCCGGAGGACAGGGGCCTACGAGCAGTACTTC
CASRRTGAYEQYF
>TRBV7-6|.|TRBJ2-5|.
TGTGCCAGCAGCTTAGGTGAGAGGGAGACCCAGTACTTC
CASSLGERETQYF
>TRBV4-1|.|TRBJ2-2|.
TGCGCCAGCAGCCCCGTCGGGCGGGTGGGGACCGGGGAGCTGTTTTTT
CASSPVGRVGTGELFF
>TRBV6-1|.|TRBJ1-4|.
TGTGCCAGCAGGGTGACAAGTGAAAAACTGTTTTTT
CASRVTSEKLFF
>TRBV5-6|.|TRBJ2-7|.
TGTGCCAGCAGCTTCCGCAGTACCTACGAGCAGTACTTC
CASSFRSTYEQYF
>TRBV10-3|.|TRBJ1-3|.
TGTGCCATCAGTGAGCCCGCCAGCACTACAAACACCATATATTTT
CAISEPASTTNTIYF
>TRBV27|.|TRBJ2-1|.
TGTGCCAGCACGTTTTTATCGAGGGAGAAACACAATGAGCAGTTCTTC
CASTFLSREKHNEQFF
>TRBV19|.|TRBJ2-7|.
TGTGCCAGTAGTATTCTCCCACTAGCTGGCGAGCAGTACTTC
CASSILPLAGEQYF
>TRBV27|.|TRBJ2-3|TRBD2
TGTGCCAGCGCCGATCTAGCGGGAGGGCCGGGTACGCAGTATTTT
CASADLAGGPGTQYF
>TRBV5-6|.|TRBJ2-1|TRBD1
TGTGCCAGCAGCTCGCCACAGGGGGCTTTCGACAATGAGCAGTTCTTC
CASSSPQGAFDNEQFF
>TRBV28|.|TRBJ2-7|.
TGTGCCAGCACCCTAGGAGGGTCCTACGAGCAGTACTTC
CASTLGGSYEQYF
>TRBV19|.|TRBJ2-2|TRBD1
TGTGCCAGTAGTACCCACAGGGGTTCCGGGGAGCTGTTTTTT
CASSTHRGSGELFF
>TRBV10-2|.|TRBJ1-2|TRBD1
TGCGCCAGCAGTGAGGGACAGGGGGCTTATGGCTACACCTTC
CASSEGQGAYGYTF
>TRBV21-1|.|TRBJ2-7|.
TGTGCCAGCAGCAAGATACTATCCCCTAGCGACGAGCAGTACTTC
CASSKILSPSDEQYF
>TRBV2|.|TRBJ2-7|.
TGTGCCAGCAGTGAAGAGCGGGCGGGAGAGCAGTACTTC
CASSEERAGEQYF
>TRBV10-3|.|TRBJ1-1|.
TGTGCCATCAGCGTCAGGGCACACACTGAAGCTTTCTTT
CAISVRAHTEAFF
>TRBV4-1|.|TRBJ2-7|TRBD2
TGCGCCAGCAGCCAAGATGGGACTAGCGGGAGAATCTACGAGCAGTACTTC
CASSQDGTSGRIYEQYF
>TRBV5-1|once|TRBJ2-5|TRBD1
TGCGCCAGCAGCCCTGGGACAGGGGAGGAGACCCAGTACTTC
CASSPGTGEETQYF
>TRBV11-2|.|TRBJ2-7|TRBD1
TGTGCCAGCAGTGGTGGCAGGGGGTACGAGCAGTACTTC
CASSGGRGYEQYF
>TRBV7-9|.|TRBJ1-1|.
TGTGCCAGCAGCTTAAACCCAGGGGCCTACACTGAAGCTTTCTTT
CASSLNPGAYTEAFF
>TRBV19|once|TRBJ2-7|.
TGTGCCAGTAGTTGGGCAGGGGGGTCCTACGAGCAGTACTTC
CASSWAGGSYEQYF